The count of the clone carrying this T cell receptor (beta chain) is one. The data were obtained in a study of blood T cell repertoires in COVID-19. Produced via immunoSEQ multiplex PCR; TCRdb's table is partial and in-frame only. In the table there are hundreds of thousands of clones, 87% of which are singletons. Participant ages covered about 18 to 100 years across 25 or so US areas. The CDR3 runs 17 residues. The origin of this receptor is a woman between 18 and 29 years old with acute COVID-19. The chain has TRBV21-1 and TRBJ1-1; the table's D gene call, TRBD1, was not cross checked with the DNA. TRBV21-1 is listed as a pseudogene. The material sequenced was PBMCs or T cells enriched from blood (not recorded which). The CDR3 nucleotides are TGTGCCATTTGCAGGGGGCGCCCCGGGTCCAATGCCGCTGAAGCTTTCTTT. This encodes CAICRGRPGSNAAEAFF.